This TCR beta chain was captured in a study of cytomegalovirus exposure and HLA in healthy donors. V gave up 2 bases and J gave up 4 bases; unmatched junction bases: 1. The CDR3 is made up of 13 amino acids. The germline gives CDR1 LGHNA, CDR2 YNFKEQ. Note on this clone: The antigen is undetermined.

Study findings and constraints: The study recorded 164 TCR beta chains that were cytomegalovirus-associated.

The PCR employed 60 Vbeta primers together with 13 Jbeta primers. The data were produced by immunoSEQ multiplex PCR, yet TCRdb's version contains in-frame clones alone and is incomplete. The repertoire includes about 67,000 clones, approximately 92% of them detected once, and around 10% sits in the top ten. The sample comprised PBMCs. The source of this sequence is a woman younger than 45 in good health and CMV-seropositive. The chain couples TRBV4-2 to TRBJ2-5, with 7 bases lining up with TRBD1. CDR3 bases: TGTGCCAGCAGCCAAACAGGGGCAGAGACCCAGTACTTC. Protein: CASSQTGAETQYF.